The 15 T cell receptor beta chains below come from one sample, sequenced in a study of cytomegalovirus exposure and HLA in healthy donors. In the PCR, 60 Vbeta and 13 Jbeta primers were used. Assay: immunoSEQ multiplex PCR; the TCRdb copy retains only in-frame clones and omits some. The sample yields roughly 49,000 clones, roughly four fifths seen once. Sequencing was performed on PBMCs. The receptors derive from a woman in her forties in good health and CMV-seropositive.

This clone was detected once. The rearrangement joins TRBV19 to TRBJ1-5; tentatively, D is TRBD1 (6 bases). Germline CDR1 is LNHDA and CDR2 is SQIVND (reference sequence). V lost 6 bases to trimming and J lost 4 bases, with 13 bases between them. CDR3 size: 14 residues. In nucleotides, the CDR3 is TGTGCCAGTAGCGCTACCCAGGGGAATCAGCCCCAGCATTTT. The encoded protein is CASSATQGNQPQHF.

The chain recombines TRBV5-1 with TRBJ1-1; maybe TRBD1 (6 bases). V lost 3 bases to trimming and J lost 6 bases, with 15 bases between them. Germline-derived CDR1 and CDR2 are SGHRS and YFSETQ. The CDR3 totals 14 residues. The CDR3 here is CASSWGTEGAEAFF. The CDR3 DNA reads TGCGCCAGCAGCTGGGGGACCGAGGGGGCTGAAGCTTTCTTT.

The V and J genes are TRBV7-2 and TRBJ2-5; no clear D gene. Germline V gene data show CDR1 as SGHTA and CDR2 as FQGNSA. Between the trimmed V and J ends, which lost 5 bases and 4 bases, there was a span of 8 bases. The length of the CDR3 is 12 residues. CDR3 DNA: TGTGCCAGCAGCCCCGAACTAGAGACCCAGTACTTC. Translating it yields CASSPELETQYF. The variable domain in full, with the rest retrieved from reference TRBV7-2 and TRBJ2-5, is GAGVSQSPSNKVTEKGKDVELRCDPISGHTALYWYRQSLGQGLEFLIYFQGNSAPDKSGLPSDRFSAERTGGSVSTLTIQRTQQEDSAVYLCASSPELETQYFGPGTRLLVL.

This clone was detected a few times. The chain recombines TRBV7-9 with TRBJ2-3, with 10 bases identical to TRBD2. The CDR3 spans 16 residues. V lost 4 bases and J lost 7; bases outside the gene matches: 11. From germline, CDR1 is SEHNR and CDR2 FQNEAQ (reference sequence). The CDR3 reads CASSSRAGGNRNTQYF. CDR3 DNA: TGTGCCAGCAGCTCCCGAGCGGGGGGGAATAGAAATACGCAGTATTTT.

The chain recombines TRBV14 with TRBJ1-3, with a possible D match to TRBD1 (5 bases). Germline V CDR1 and CDR2: SGHDN, FVKESK. V was trimmed by 3 bases and J by 0 bases, leaving 15 bases between them. This CDR3 comprises 17 residues. The DNA for the CDR3 is TGTGCCAGCAGCCACATTACCAACAGGCTCTCTGGAAACACCATATATTTT. As protein: CASSHITNRLSGNTIYF.

The table lists this clone with a count of one. The chain couples TRBV6-4 to TRBJ2-2; 10 nucleotides align to TRBD2. V lost 5 bases and J lost 4; bases outside the gene matches: 1. This CDR3 contains 14 residues. Germline-derived CDR1 and CDR2 are MRHNA and SNTAGT. CDR3 DNA: TGTGCCAGCAGTAGCGGGGGGGCCACCGGGGAGCTGTTTTTT. Its protein product is CASSSGGATGELFF.

V and J are TRBV6-5 and TRBJ1-6; D perhaps matches TRBD1 (6 bases). The V end lost 8 bases, the J end lost 9 bases, and 20 bases lay between the germline ends. CDR1 MNHEY and CDR2 SVGAGI come from the germline V gene. The CDR3 extends over 15 amino acids. The CDR3 sequence is CASYKGQGLASPLHF. CDR3 DNA sequence: TGTGCCAGCTACAAGGGTCAGGGGTTGGCTTCACCCCTCCACTTT.

This clone was picked up one time. V usage is TRBV4-1 and J usage is TRBJ2-5; 11 positions agree with TRBD2. CDR1 is MGHRA and CDR2 is YSYEKL in the germline V gene. J lost 5 bases, V lost 3 bases, and 11 bases had no gene match. The CDR3 contains 17 residues. The CDR3, as DNA: TGCGCCAGCAGCCAGGACCCGACTAGCGGGGTCAGGGAGACCCAGTACTTC. As protein: CASSQDPTSGVRETQYF.

This clone was detected only once. The chain is built from TRBV5-6 and TRBJ1-6, with no clear D. CDR3 length: 15 residues. Germline V gene lookup returns CDR1 SGHDT and CDR2 YYEEEE. V lost 4 bases and J lost 6, with 14 bases in between. The CDR3 bases are TGTGCCAGCAGCCCGAGGAACAAAATTAATTCACCCCTCCACTTT. Protein product: CASSPRNKINSPLHF.

This clone was seen once. V gene TRBV11-2 combines with J gene TRBJ2-7, with D hard to call. Germline CDR1 and CDR2: SGHAT and FQNNGV. V was pared by 1 base and J by 3 bases, with 10 bases between. The CDR3 runs to 14 residues. The CDR3 is CASSLATKSYEQYF. As DNA, the CDR3 is TGTGCCAGCAGCTTAGCAACCAAGAGCTACGAGCAGTACTTC.

The chain joins TRBV19 to TRBJ2-1, with D possibly TRBD1 on 6 matching bases. The CDR3 consists of 13 residues. V shed 5 bases and J shed 12 bases, with 17 bases lying between them. Germline CDR1 LNHDA, CDR2 SQIVND (reference sequence). The CDR3 DNA sequence: TGTGCCAGTAGTCCACTCGGACAGACCCGGCAGTTCTTC. It yields the protein CASSPLGQTRQFF.

This clone came up a few times. This sequence joins TRBV28 and TRBJ1-2; 7 bases agree with TRBD1. Germline V gives CDR1 MDHEN, CDR2 SYDVKM. This CDR3 spans 14 amino acids. V lost 6 bases to trimming and J lost 7 bases; unmatched junction nucleotides: 11. The CDR3 loop is CASSPTDRVGGYTF. CDR3 in DNA: TGTGCCAGCAGCCCAACAGACAGGGTGGGTGGCTACACCTTC.

The gene calls are TRBV7-9 and TRBJ1-6, with D possibly matching TRBD1 (6 bases). CDR1 is SEHNR, CDR2 FQNEAQ, per germline (reference sequence). CDR3 length equals 14 residues. V lost 7 bases to trimming and J lost 7 bases, with 14 bases between them. The CDR3 protein is CASTKGGLNSPLHF. CDR3 bases: TGTGCCAGCACCAAGGGGGGGCTCAATTCACCCCTCCACTTT.

The CDR3 protein is CASSQEGFGGDYGYTF. In DNA form, the CDR3 reads TGCGCCAGCAGCCAAGAAGGATTTGGGGGCGACTATGGCTACACCTTC. J is TRBJ1-2 and V is TRBV4-1, with a weak D call TRBD1 (6 bases). Germline V gives CDR1 MGHRA, CDR2 YSYEKL. With 0 bases removed from V and 3 bases from J, the gap between germline ends came to 14 bases. The CDR3 sequence is 16 residues long.

This clone was seen a few times. V usage is TRBV4-2 and J usage is TRBJ2-1; possible D gene TRBD1, 5 bases. The V end lost 0 bases, the J end lost 5 bases, and 20 bases lay between the germline ends. CDR1 and CDR2 (germline): LGHNA, YNFKEQ. The CDR3 has 18 residues. The CDR3, as DNA: TGTGCCAGCAGCCAAGATCAGTTTCTCGGAGACAGCCACAATGAGCAGTTCTTC. This gives the protein CASSQDQFLGDSHNEQFF.